These 31 T cell receptor beta chains came from one sample sequenced in a study of cytomegalovirus exposure and HLA in healthy donors. The primer mix had 60 Vbeta and 13 Jbeta primers. Assay: immunoSEQ multiplex PCR; the TCRdb copy retains only in-frame clones and omits some. The sample lists roughly 120,000 clones, nearly 65% seen once, with about 9.1% in the top ten. Sample: PBMCs. The receptors stem from a man between 40 and 49 years old in good health and CMV-seropositive.

This chain joins TRBV30 and TRBJ2-3; TRBD2 matches at 7 bases. Trimming removed 3 bases from V and 2 bases from J; junction bases left unmatched: 2. CDR3 size: 13 residues. Looked up from germline, CDR1 is GTSNPN and CDR2 is SVGIG (reference sequence). CDR3 nucleotide sequence: TGTGCCTGGAGCCTAGCGGCCACAGATACGCAGTATTTT. Translated, it gives CAWSLAATDTQYF. Complete variable domain (other parts from reference TRBV30 and TRBJ2-3): SQTIHQWPATLVQPVGSPLSLECTVEGTSNPNLYWYRQAAGRGLQLLFYSVGIGQISSEVPQNLSASRPQDRQFILSSKKLLLSDSGFYLCAWSLAATDTQYFGPGTRLTVL.

The rearrangement joins TRBV21-1 to TRBJ2-5; the table's D call, TRBD2, has no DNA check behind it. TRBV21-1 is recorded as a pseudogene. The CDR3 length is 24 residues. CDR3 loop: CASSKALHPSAGATSGGAGETQYF. The CDR3 DNA reads as TGTGCCAGCAGCAAAGCGCTCCACCCATCTGCCGGGGCGACTAGCGGGGGGGCAGGAGAGACCCAGTACTTC.

The chain links TRBV11-2 to TRBJ2-5; a weak D match, TRBD1 (6 bases). V lost 7 bases and J 4 bases, leaving 19 bases between the germline ends. The CDR3 has 15 residues. CDR1 is SGHAT and CDR2 is FQNNGV in the germline V gene. The CDR3 DNA follows: TGTGCCAGCACCAGGGGCCCTGAGGTCGGAGAGACCCAGTACTTC. Translating it yields CASTRGPEVGETQYF. Complete variable domain (other parts from reference TRBV11-2 and TRBJ2-5): EAGVAQSPRYKIIEKRQSVAFWCNPISGHATLYWYQQILGQGPKLLIQFQNNGVVDDSQLPKDRFSAERLKGVDSTLKIQPAKLEDSAVYLCASTRGPEVGETQYFGPGTRLLVL.

The chain is built from TRBV7-9 and TRBJ1-6; unclear D gene. V dropped 2 bases and J dropped 5 bases, with 10 bases sitting between them. This CDR3 has 15 amino acids. Germline CDR1 and CDR2: SEHNR and FQNEAQ (reference sequence). CDR3 sequence reads: CASSLQTANNSPLHF. The CDR3 DNA is TGTGCCAGCAGCTTACAAACAGCCAATAATTCACCCCTCCACTTT.

This clone was counted a few times. The J gene is TRBJ2-2, the V gene TRBV5-1; maybe TRBD2 (6 bases). Germline V lookup: CDR1 SGHRS, CDR2 YFSETQ. Trimming took off 7 bases at V and 3 bases at J, with 25 bases between the two ends. The CDR3 is 18 residues long. The CDR3, as DNA: TGCGCCAGCCAAACCTCCTCATACAGTCGGGGGTACACCGGGGAGCTGTTTTTT. Its protein is CASQTSSYSRGYTGELFF.

Of note for this clone: The junction departs from the called germline gene at one end, perhaps through a read error. In DNA form, the CDR3 reads TGCGCCAGCACCCAAGCCCTTATAGGGACTACTAGCGGGGGATCCTACGAGCAGTACTTC. It codes for CASTQALIGTTSGGSYEQYF. The V call is TRBV4-3, the J call TRBJ2-7, with TRBD2 identical over 11 bases. The germline gives CDR1 LGHNA, CDR2 YSLEER. There are 20 residues in the CDR3.

This clone was found a few times. V usage is TRBV28 and J usage is TRBJ1-5; TRBD1 matches 7 bases. The length of the CDR3 is 16 residues. Germline V gene lookup returns CDR1 MDHEN and CDR2 SYDVKM. The V gene end was trimmed by 2 bases and the J gene end by 4 bases; junction bases not matched to a gene: 8. This chain's CDR3 is CASSLPQGVGNQPQHF. CDR3 nucleotide sequence: TGTGCCAGCAGTTTACCGCAGGGGGTAGGTAATCAGCCCCAGCATTTT.

The chain employs TRBV27 and TRBJ1-1; D is perhaps TRBD1 (6 bases). CDR3 length: 15 residues. V lost 4 bases and J 2 bases, leaving 14 bases between the germline ends. Germline CDR1 is MNHEY and CDR2 is SMNVEV (reference sequence). CDR3 sequence: CASSSPGALNTEAFF. The CDR3 DNA follows: TGTGCCAGCAGTTCACCAGGGGCGCTTAACACTGAAGCTTTCTTT.

CDR3 in amino acids: CASSYGQGTGEQYF. The CDR3 region has the DNA TGTGCCAGCAGTTACGGACAGGGGACTGGCGAGCAGTACTTC. This chain uses TRBV6-5 with TRBJ2-7; 9 nucleotides align to TRBD1. The germline V gene encodes CDR1 MNHEY and CDR2 SVGAGI. The CDR3 runs to 14 residues. After removal of 2 bases from V and 6 bases from J, the junction contained 5 bases not matched to a gene.

This chain joins TRBV27 and TRBJ1-4; D is uncertain. The germline gives CDR1 MNHEY, CDR2 SMNVEV (reference sequence). CDR3 size: 13 residues. Trimming cost V 6 bases and J 7 bases, with 12 bases left between them. CDR3 nucleotides: TGTGCCAGCAGCCAGAGGTTTAGTGAAAAACTGTTTTTT. This encodes CASSQRFSEKLFF.

The CDR3: CATIPPQGGYTF. The CDR3, as DNA: TGTGCCACTATACCCCCCCAGGGTGGCTACACCTTC. The chain has TRBV19 and TRBJ1-2; tentatively, D is TRBD1 (5 bases). V was clipped by 10 bases and J by 7 bases, with 16 bases between them. CDR1 and CDR2 (germline): LNHDA, SQIVND (reference sequence). This CDR3 is 12 amino acids long.

J is TRBJ2-1 and V is TRBV9; TRBD1 might be the D (6 bases). This CDR3 region has 14 residues. V lost 4 bases to trimming and J lost 6 bases, with 14 bases between them. Germline CDR1 and CDR2: SGDLS and YYNGEE. CDR3 protein: CASSPQGSVNEQFF. CDR3 coding DNA: TGTGCCAGCAGCCCTCAGGGGTCGGTCAATGAGCAGTTCTTC.

The chain links TRBV7-2 to TRBJ2-7, with TRBD2 identical over 12 bases. This CDR3 has 15 amino acids. Germline V gene data show CDR1 as SGHTA and CDR2 as FQGNSA. V shed 5 bases and J 5 bases; nucleotides not matched to a gene: 7. The CDR3 sequence: CASSVPSGRAHEQYF. In nucleotides, the CDR3 is TGTGCCAGCAGCGTCCCTAGCGGGAGGGCCCACGAGCAGTACTTC.

The chain recombines TRBV7-9 with TRBJ1-3; D not certain. Germline V CDR1 and CDR2: SEHNR, FQNEAQ (reference sequence). V lost 5 bases and J lost 0, with 11 bases in between. The CDR3 totals 15 residues. The chain's CDR3 is CASSTDGVSGNTIYF. The CDR3 coding sequence is TGTGCCAGCAGCACCGACGGAGTCTCTGGAAACACCATATATTTT.

The rearrangement joins TRBV29-1 to TRBJ2-7, with TRBD2 matching over 11 bases. This CDR3 comprises 14 residues. Unmatched junction bases numbered 6, after V lost 7 bases and J lost 1 base. Germline-derived CDR1 and CDR2 are SQVTM and ANQGSEA. CDR3 nucleotides: TGCAGCGCTTCGACTAGCGGGAATTCCTACGAGCAGTACTTC. Its protein product is CSASTSGNSYEQYF.

This clone was counted a few times. This chain uses TRBV15 with TRBJ2-1; TRBD1 matches 9 bases. The trim removed 0 bases at V and 8 bases at J, leaving 5 bases unmatched. Germline V gene lookup returns CDR1 LNHNV and CDR2 YYDKDF (reference sequence). This CDR3 spans 15 amino acids. This CDR3 reads CATSRDGTGPDEQFF. Written as DNA, the CDR3 is TGTGCCACCAGCAGAGATGGGACAGGGCCCGATGAGCAGTTCTTC.

The chain employs TRBV7-3 and TRBJ2-3; D remains ambiguous. The germline V gene encodes CDR1 SGHTA and CDR2 FQGTGA. The CDR3 runs to 14 residues. Trimming pared 5 bases from V and 0 bases from J, leaving 9 bases between. CDR3 loop: CASSLDTSTDTQYF. The CDR3 region has the DNA TGTGCCAGCAGCCTCGACACGAGCACAGATACGCAGTATTTT.

This clone appeared a single time. This sequence joins TRBV28 and TRBJ2-7, with 7 bases aligning to TRBD1. The CDR3 totals 15 residues. Germline V gene lookup returns CDR1 MDHEN and CDR2 SYDVKM. After removal of 7 bases from V and 1 base from J, the junction contained 10 bases not matched to a gene. CDR3 nucleotide sequence: TGTGCCAGCATCCCGACAGGGAGAGGTTCCTACGAGCAGTACTTC. It is translated as CASIPTGRGSYEQYF.

The chain combines TRBV5-1 with TRBJ2-1; TRBD1 agrees at 9 bases. This CDR3 region has 14 residues. Germline CDR1 SGHRS, CDR2 YFSETQ. V dropped 0 bases and J dropped 9; count of bases not matched to a gene: 4. CDR3 in amino acids: CASSLAGTGFEQFF. CDR3 in DNA: TGCGCCAGCAGCTTGGCCGGGACAGGGTTTGAGCAGTTCTTC.

The chain is built from TRBV19 and TRBJ1-1, with 8 positions matching TRBD1. V was pared by 5 bases and J by 4 bases, with 12 bases of the junction left unmatched. This CDR3 region has 16 residues. CDR1 is LNHDA, CDR2 SQIVND, per germline (reference sequence). The CDR3 reads CASSQRQGPGGTEAFF. The CDR3 region has the DNA TGTGCCAGTAGTCAAAGACAGGGGCCGGGGGGCACTGAAGCTTTCTTT.

The chain uses TRBV5-1 and TRBJ1-1; 9 bases are shared with TRBD1. This CDR3 is built from 14 residues. Per germline, CDR1 SGHRS and CDR2 YFSETQ. The V segment lost 4 bases and the J segment 4 bases; nucleotides outside the gene matches: 5. The CDR3 spells CASSMDRGCTEAFF. The CDR3 DNA reads as TGCGCCAGCAGCATGGACAGGGGATGCACTGAAGCTTTCTTT.

This chain joins TRBV28 and TRBJ2-2; maybe TRBD1 (5 bases). V lost 5 bases, J lost 5 bases, and 18 bases lay in between. The CDR3 covers 16 residues. The germline gives CDR1 MDHEN, CDR2 SYDVKM. The CDR3 is CASSLSDMRKTGELFF. CDR3 DNA sequence: TGTGCCAGCAGTCTTTCGGACATGAGGAAAACCGGGGAGCTGTTTTTT.

This clone appeared a single time. Distinct nucleotide sequences in the sample also encode this CDR3. The chain recombines TRBV9 with TRBJ2-7, with D possibly matching TRBD2 (6 bases). The CDR3 consists of 14 residues. Germline V lookup: CDR1 SGDLS, CDR2 YYNGEE. Between the trimmed V and J ends, which lost 2 bases and 2 bases, there was a span of 11 bases. CDR3 loop: CASSVGTGAYEQYF. CDR3 sequence (DNA): TGTGCCAGCAGCGTTGGGACGGGGGCCTACGAGCAGTACTTC. The complete variable domain, with remaining parts taken from reference TRBV9 and TRBJ2-7, reads DSGVTQTPKHLITATGQRVTLRCSPRSGDLSVYWYQQSLDQGLQFLIQYYNGEERAKGNILERFSAQQFPDLHSELNLSSLELGDSALYFCASSVGTGAYEQYFGPGTRLTVT.

The J gene is TRBJ2-2, the V gene TRBV2; TRBD1 aligns across 7 bases. The V gene end was trimmed by 6 bases and the J gene end by 4 bases; junction bases not matched to a gene: 5. The germline V gene encodes CDR1 SNHLY and CDR2 FYNNEI. The CDR3 totals 14 residues. This CDR3 reads CASRGTEGTGELFF. The CDR3 DNA sequence: TGTGCCAGCAGAGGGACAGAGGGCACCGGGGAGCTGTTTTTT.

V is TRBV12-5 and J is TRBJ2-7, with TRBD2 matching 10 bases. Germline V gene sequence: CDR1 LGHNT, CDR2 FRNRAP. This CDR3 is built from 13 residues. V lost 6 bases and J lost 4; bases outside the gene matches: 3. The CDR3 protein is CASGRSGRYEQYF. The CDR3 DNA reads TGTGCTAGTGGGCGTAGCGGGAGGTACGAGCAGTACTTC. The entire variable domain, with the rest obtained from reference TRBV12-5 and TRBJ2-7, is as follows: DARVTQTPRHKVTEMGQEVTMRCQPILGHNTVFWYRQTMMQGLELLAYFRNRAPLDDSGMPKDRFSAEMPDATLATLKIQPSEPRDSAVYFCASGRSGRYEQYFGPGTRLTVT.

This clone was detected only a few times. This rearrangement joins TRBV15 to TRBJ1-4; D ambiguous. The germline V gene encodes CDR1 LNHNV and CDR2 YYDKDF (reference sequence). This CDR3 contains 17 residues. The V end was cut by 0 bases, the J end by 4 bases, with 15 bases between. CDR3 loop: CATSRDKRTGFNEKLFF. The CDR3 DNA sequence: TGTGCCACCAGCAGAGATAAAAGAACGGGTTTTAATGAAAAACTGTTTTTT. Supplemented by reference TRBV15 and TRBJ1-4, the full variable domain reads DAMVIQNPRYQVTQFGKPVTLSCSQTLNHNVMYWYQQKSSQAPKLLFHYYDKDFNNEADTPDNFQSRRPNTSFCFLDIRSPGLGDTAMYLCATSRDKRTGFNEKLFFGSGTQLSVL.

This chain links TRBV4-1 with TRBJ2-2, with 9 bases identical to TRBD1. The J segment lost 8 bases and the V segment lost 4 bases, leaving 8 bases of the junction unmatched. The CDR3 sequence is 15 residues long. Germline CDR1 is MGHRA and CDR2 is YSYEKL. The CDR3 DNA is TGCGCCAGCAGCCCCCGGGACAGGGAATTAGGGGAGCTGTTTTTT. It is translated as CASSPRDRELGELFF.

The V call is TRBV2, the J call TRBJ1-2; possibly TRBD1 for D (5 bases). The length of the CDR3 is 12 residues. V was trimmed by 4 bases and J by 4 bases, leaving 7 bases between them. The germline V gene encodes CDR1 SNHLY and CDR2 FYNNEI. The CDR3 DNA reads as TGTGCCAGCAGTGGACAGTCCTATGGCTACACCTTC. It yields the protein CASSGQSYGYTF.

This chain joins TRBV5-1 and TRBJ2-7; TRBD2 might be the D (5 bases). Germline assignment: CDR1 SGHRS and CDR2 YFSETQ. V lost 4 bases and J 3 bases, leaving 14 bases between the germline ends. This CDR3 is built from 14 residues. The CDR3, as DNA: TGCGCCAGCAGCCCAGACGGACGGGACTACGAGCAGTACTTC. Residues: CASSPDGRDYEQYF. Full variable domain (remainder filled in from reference TRBV5-1 and TRBJ2-7): KAGVTQTPRYLIKTRGQQVTLSCSPISGHRSVSWYQQTPGQGLQFLFEYFSETQRNKGNFPGRFSGRQFSNSRSEMNVSTLELGDSALYLCASSPDGRDYEQYFGPGTRLTVT.

This clone was recorded once. The V gene is TRBV2, the J gene TRBJ2-7; 9 bases fit TRBD2. The CDR3 has 18 residues. Germline trimming cut 6 bases from V and 5 bases from J; bases unmatched to any gene: 20. Germline V gives CDR1 SNHLY, CDR2 FYNNEI. This CDR3 reads CASSETSPGAGGLHEQYF. In nucleotides, the CDR3 is TGTGCCAGCAGCGAAACGAGCCCGGGTGCGGGGGGGCTTCACGAGCAGTACTTC.

This sequence joins TRBV5-1 and TRBJ2-5, with 9 bases matching TRBD2. The germline CDR1 and CDR2 sequences are SGHRS and YFSETQ. The CDR3 runs 16 residues. Trimming removed 0 bases from V and 2 bases from J; junction bases left unmatched: 5. The CDR3 loop is CASSLEASGAQETQYF. The CDR3 bases are TGCGCCAGCAGCTTGGAGGCTAGCGGGGCTCAAGAGACCCAGTACTTC.